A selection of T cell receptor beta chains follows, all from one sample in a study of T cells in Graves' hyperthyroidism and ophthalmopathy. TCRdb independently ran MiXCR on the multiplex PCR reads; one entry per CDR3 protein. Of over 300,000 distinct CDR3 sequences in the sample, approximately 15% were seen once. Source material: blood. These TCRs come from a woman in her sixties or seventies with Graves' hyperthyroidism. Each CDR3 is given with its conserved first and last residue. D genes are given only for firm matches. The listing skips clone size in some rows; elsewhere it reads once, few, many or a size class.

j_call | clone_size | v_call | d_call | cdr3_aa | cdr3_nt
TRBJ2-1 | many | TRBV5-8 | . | CATRLYNEQFF | TGTGCGACCAGGCTCTACAATGAGCAGTTCTTC
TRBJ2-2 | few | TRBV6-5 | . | CASSYQRTGELFF | TGTGCCAGCAGTTACCAAAGGACCGGGGAGCTGTTTTTT
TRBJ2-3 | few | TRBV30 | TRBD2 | CAWSVLAGGGRTQYF | TGTGCCTGGAGTGTACTAGCGGGAGGTGGGCGTACGCAGTATTTT
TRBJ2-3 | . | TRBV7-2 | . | CASRHVGFADTQYF | TGTGCCAGCAGGCATGTGGGGTTCGCAGATACGCAGTATTTT
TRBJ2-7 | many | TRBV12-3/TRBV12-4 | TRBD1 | CASRETGRTYEQYF | TGTGCCAGTAGAGAGACAGGGAGAACCTACGAGCAGTACTTC
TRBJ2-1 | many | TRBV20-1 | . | CSALYRGGVRNEQFF | TGCAGTGCACTTTACAGGGGGGGGGTTCGGAATGAGCAGTTCTTC
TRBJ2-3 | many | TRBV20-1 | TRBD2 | CSASVPGTSGTDTQYF | TGCAGTGCTAGCGTCCCCGGGACTAGCGGCACAGATACGCAGTATTTT
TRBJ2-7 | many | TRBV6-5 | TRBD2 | CASSYSTSGLRYEQYF | TGTGCCAGCAGTTACAGCACTAGCGGTCTGAGGTACGAGCAGTACTTC
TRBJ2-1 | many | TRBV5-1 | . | CASSIGTAGDEQFF | TGCGCCAGCAGCATCGGGACTGCAGGCGATGAGCAGTTCTTC
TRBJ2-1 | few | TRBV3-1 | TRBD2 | CASSQVFGGRSGAQFF | TGTGCCAGCAGCCAAGTCTTCGGCGGGAGGTCGGGGGCGCAGTTCTTC
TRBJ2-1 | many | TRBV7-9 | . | CASSLVALYNEQFF | TGTGCCAGCAGCTTAGTAGCCCTCTACAATGAGCAGTTCTTC
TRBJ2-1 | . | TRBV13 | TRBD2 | CASSLGYGTSSYEQFF | TGTGCCAGCAGCTTAGGGTACGGGACTAGCTCCTATGAGCAGTTCTTC
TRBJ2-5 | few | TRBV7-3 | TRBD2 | CASSPLAGLVTQYF | TGTGCCAGCAGCCCATTAGCGGGATTGGTGACCCAGTACTTC
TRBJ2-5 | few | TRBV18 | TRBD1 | CASSPPRGQGQETQYF | TGTGCCAGCTCACCACCTCGGGGACAGGGCCAAGAGACCCAGTACTTC